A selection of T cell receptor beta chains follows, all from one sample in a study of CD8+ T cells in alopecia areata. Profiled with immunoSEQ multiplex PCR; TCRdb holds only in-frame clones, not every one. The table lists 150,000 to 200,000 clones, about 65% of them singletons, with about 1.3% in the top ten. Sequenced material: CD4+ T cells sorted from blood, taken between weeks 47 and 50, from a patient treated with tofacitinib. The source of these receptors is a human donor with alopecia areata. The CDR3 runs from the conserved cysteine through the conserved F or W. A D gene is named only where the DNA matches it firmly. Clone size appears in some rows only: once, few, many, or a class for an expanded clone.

cdr3_nt: TGTGCCAGCAGTGAAAGGTGGAATTCACCCCTCCACTTT; cdr3_aa: CASSERWNSPLHF; j_call: TRBJ1-6; v_call: TRBV2; cdr3_length: 13; clone_size: few; d_call: NA
cdr3_nt: TGTGCCAGTAGTGGCCGGGAGCAGCAATTGGGCGGCTACACCTTC; cdr3_aa: CASSGREQQLGGYTF; j_call: TRBJ1-2; v_call: TRBV19; cdr3_length: 15; clone_size: NA; d_call: NA
cdr3_nt: TGCAGACTTGCCCCCGGGACAGGGGGCACAAGATACGAGCAGTACTTC; cdr3_aa: CRLAPGTGGTRYEQYF; j_call: TRBJ2-7; v_call: TRBV29-1; cdr3_length: 16; clone_size: NA; d_call: TRBD1
cdr3_nt: TGTGCCAGCGGGAGGGAGTACGAGCAGTACTTC; cdr3_aa: CASGREYEQYF; j_call: TRBJ2-7; v_call: TRBV2; cdr3_length: 11; clone_size: NA; d_call: TRBD2
cdr3_nt: TGCAGCTCAGACACAGATACGCAGTATTTT; cdr3_aa: CSSDTDTQYF; j_call: TRBJ2-3; v_call: TRBV29-1; cdr3_length: 10; clone_size: NA; d_call: NA
cdr3_nt: TGTGCCAGCAGCGGGAGGCTTAGGGGCACAGATACGCAGTATTTT; cdr3_aa: CASSGRLRGTDTQYF; j_call: TRBJ2-3; v_call: TRBV9; cdr3_length: 15; clone_size: NA; d_call: NA
cdr3_nt: TGTGCCTGGAGCCCCCTCAGGATTGAGCAGTTCTTC; cdr3_aa: CAWSPLRIEQFF; j_call: TRBJ2-1; v_call: TRBV30; cdr3_length: 12; clone_size: once; d_call: NA
cdr3_nt: TGCAGCGCTCACCGACAGGACAGGAGTAACTATGGCTACACCTTC; cdr3_aa: CSAHRQDRSNYGYTF; j_call: TRBJ1-2; v_call: TRBV29-1; cdr3_length: 15; clone_size: NA; d_call: TRBD1
cdr3_nt: TGTGCCTGGAGTGAAGGGAAAGCTGGGGCCAACGTCCTGACTTTC; cdr3_aa: CAWSEGKAGANVLTF; j_call: TRBJ2-6; v_call: TRBV30; cdr3_length: 15; clone_size: NA; d_call: NA
cdr3_nt: TGTGCCAGCAGTGTACACCAAGCCGGGACAGCGGACAATGAGCAGTTCTTC; cdr3_aa: CASSVHQAGTADNEQFF; j_call: TRBJ2-1; v_call: TRBV2; cdr3_length: 17; clone_size: NA; d_call: TRBD1
cdr3_nt: TGTGCCAGCACCGCAATACAGGGCGGCGGCTACACCTTC; cdr3_aa: CASTAIQGGGYTF; j_call: TRBJ1-2; v_call: TRBV2; cdr3_length: 13; clone_size: NA; d_call: NA
cdr3_nt: TGCGCCAGCAGCCTGGGAGGACAGTCTGGGGCCAACGTCCTGACTTTC; cdr3_aa: CASSLGGQSGANVLTF; j_call: TRBJ2-6; v_call: TRBV5-1; cdr3_length: 16; clone_size: NA; d_call: NA
cdr3_nt: TGCGCCAGCAGCGTTGGACTAGCCCAGGATACGCAGTATTTT; cdr3_aa: CASSVGLAQDTQYF; j_call: TRBJ2-3; v_call: TRBV4-3; cdr3_length: 14; clone_size: NA; d_call: TRBD2
cdr3_nt: TGTGCCAGCAGCTTAGAGCTGTGGAGCGTTCAGTACTTC; cdr3_aa: CASSLELWSVQYF; j_call: TRBJ2-4; v_call: TRBV7-6; cdr3_length: 13; clone_size: NA; d_call: NA
cdr3_nt: TGTGCCAGCTCACCCAACAGCTACACTGAAGCTTTCTTT; cdr3_aa: CASSPNSYTEAFF; j_call: TRBJ1-1; v_call: TRBV18; cdr3_length: 13; clone_size: once; d_call: NA
cdr3_nt: TGTGCTAGTGGTCCCGCCGGTCAGGGACAGGCTTTCTTT; cdr3_aa: CASGPAGQGQAFF; j_call: TRBJ1-1; v_call: TRBV12-5; cdr3_length: 13; clone_size: once; d_call: TRBD1
cdr3_nt: TGCAGCGTTCTCGGAAGCTACCAAGAGACCCAGTACTTC; cdr3_aa: CSVLGSYQETQYF; j_call: TRBJ2-5; v_call: TRBV29-1; cdr3_length: 13; clone_size: NA; d_call: NA
cdr3_nt: TGTGCCAGCAGCTTCATGAGTGCCGGGGAGCTGTTTTTT; cdr3_aa: CASSFMSAGELFF; j_call: TRBJ2-2; v_call: TRBV13; cdr3_length: 13; clone_size: NA; d_call: NA
cdr3_nt: TGCGCCAGCAGCCCCGGGACAGCTGGAAACACCATATATTTT; cdr3_aa: CASSPGTAGNTIYF; j_call: TRBJ1-3; v_call: TRBV5-1; cdr3_length: 14; clone_size: few; d_call: TRBD1
cdr3_nt: TGTGCCTGGATCAATGGGGGGGAGACCCAGTACTTC; cdr3_aa: CAWINGGETQYF; j_call: TRBJ2-5; v_call: TRBV30; cdr3_length: 12; clone_size: NA; d_call: NA
cdr3_nt: TGCGCCAGCAGCGCACAGACAGGGATGACCTGGTCTGGGGCCAACGTCCTGACTTTC; cdr3_aa: CASSAQTGMTWSGANVLTF; j_call: TRBJ2-6; v_call: TRBV5-1; cdr3_length: 19; clone_size: NA; d_call: TRBD1
cdr3_nt: TGTGCCTGGAGTGTACTAGGGGTCCAAGAGACCCAGTACTTC; cdr3_aa: CAWSVLGVQETQYF; j_call: TRBJ2-5; v_call: TRBV30; cdr3_length: 14; clone_size: NA; d_call: NA
cdr3_nt: TGTGCCAGCAGCTTAGCCTCTCTGGCCTACGAGCAGTACTTC; cdr3_aa: CASSLASLAYEQYF; j_call: TRBJ2-7; v_call: TRBV11-1; cdr3_length: 14; clone_size: NA; d_call: NA
cdr3_nt: TGCAGCGTCCAGGGGTCCTCCTTCGGGGAGCTGTTTTTT; cdr3_aa: CSVQGSSFGELFF; j_call: TRBJ2-2; v_call: TRBV29-1; cdr3_length: 13; clone_size: NA; d_call: NA
cdr3_nt: TGTGCCAGTAGTACCCTAGCGGGGTTACCGTACTCCTACAATGAGCAGTTCTTC; cdr3_aa: CASSTLAGLPYSYNEQFF; j_call: TRBJ2-1; v_call: TRBV19; cdr3_length: 18; clone_size: few; d_call: TRBD2
cdr3_nt: TGTGCCAGCAGCTTCGGACAACCAACCTCCTACAATGAGCAGTTCTTC; cdr3_aa: CASSFGQPTSYNEQFF; j_call: TRBJ2-1; v_call: TRBV7-6; cdr3_length: 16; clone_size: NA; d_call: NA
cdr3_nt: TGCAGTGCTAGACCAGGGGATACGCAGTATTTT; cdr3_aa: CSARPGDTQYF; j_call: TRBJ2-3; v_call: TRBV20-1; cdr3_length: 11; clone_size: once; d_call: NA
cdr3_nt: TGTGCCAGCAGCTTAGGGAAGGGGGCGATTTCACCCCTCCACTTT; cdr3_aa: CASSLGKGAISPLHF; j_call: TRBJ1-6; v_call: TRBV7-6; cdr3_length: 15; clone_size: NA; d_call: TRBD1
cdr3_nt: TGCAGCGTTGACAGGGGGCGCGATGAGCAGTTCTTC; cdr3_aa: CSVDRGRDEQFF; j_call: TRBJ2-1; v_call: TRBV29-1; cdr3_length: 12; clone_size: few; d_call: TRBD1
cdr3_nt: TGCAGCGTTGGGGGGCGTACGTCCTACGAGCAGTACTTC; cdr3_aa: CSVGGRTSYEQYF; j_call: TRBJ2-7; v_call: TRBV29-1; cdr3_length: 13; clone_size: few; d_call: NA
cdr3_nt: TGTGCCAGCATTGGGCAGGGTTCCTACGAGCAGTACTTC; cdr3_aa: CASIGQGSYEQYF; j_call: TRBJ2-7; v_call: TRBV27; cdr3_length: 13; clone_size: few; d_call: NA
cdr3_nt: TGCGCCAGCAGGCAGAGCTCCTACAATGAGCAGTTCTTC; cdr3_aa: CASRQSSYNEQFF; j_call: TRBJ2-1; v_call: TRBV5-1; cdr3_length: 13; clone_size: few; d_call: NA
cdr3_nt: TGTGCCAGCAGCTGGACAGGGGGTAATCAGCCCCAGCATTTT; cdr3_aa: CASSWTGGNQPQHF; j_call: TRBJ1-5; v_call: TRBV7-2; cdr3_length: 14; clone_size: NA; d_call: TRBD1
cdr3_nt: TGCAGCGTTGGTGACAGCCCAAATTCACCCCTCCACTTT; cdr3_aa: CSVGDSPNSPLHF; j_call: TRBJ1-6; v_call: TRBV29-1; cdr3_length: 13; clone_size: NA; d_call: NA
cdr3_nt: TGCGCCAGCGGGCTAGCGGGGACGGATACGCAGTATTTT; cdr3_aa: CASGLAGTDTQYF; j_call: TRBJ2-3; v_call: TRBV5-1; cdr3_length: 13; clone_size: NA; d_call: TRBD2
cdr3_nt: TGTGCCAGCACCCCGGACAGGGTCTACCCCTACGAGCAGTACTTC; cdr3_aa: CASTPDRVYPYEQYF; j_call: TRBJ2-7; v_call: TRBV27; cdr3_length: 15; clone_size: NA; d_call: TRBD1
cdr3_nt: TGTGCCAGCAGCCCACTACCAAGAAGAACAGGGGCGACGTCTGGAAACACCATATATTTT; cdr3_aa: CASSPLPRRTGATSGNTIYF; j_call: TRBJ1-3; v_call: TRBV4-2; cdr3_length: 20; clone_size: NA; d_call: TRBD1
cdr3_nt: TGTGCCAGCAATCCCGGGAGGGAGACCCAGTACTTC; cdr3_aa: CASNPGRETQYF; j_call: TRBJ2-5; v_call: TRBV2; cdr3_length: 12; clone_size: NA; d_call: TRBD2
cdr3_nt: TGTGCCTGGAGAACAGTACAGGGACCCTACGAGCAGTACTTC; cdr3_aa: CAWRTVQGPYEQYF; j_call: TRBJ2-7; v_call: TRBV30; cdr3_length: 14; clone_size: few; d_call: NA
cdr3_nt: TGTGCCAGCACCCGCCTCTCGGGAGCAAAGCAGTACTTC; cdr3_aa: CASTRLSGAKQYF; j_call: TRBJ2-7; v_call: TRBV11-2; cdr3_length: 13; clone_size: few; d_call: NA
cdr3_nt: TGTGCCAGCAGTTTAGGAGGGGGCCCCTATGGCTACACCTTC; cdr3_aa: CASSLGGGPYGYTF; j_call: TRBJ1-2; v_call: TRBV7-2; cdr3_length: 14; clone_size: NA; d_call: TRBD1
cdr3_nt: TGTGCCAGCAGCTTGGCCGCGGGGAATCAGCCCCAGCATTTT; cdr3_aa: CASSLAAGNQPQHF; j_call: TRBJ1-5; v_call: TRBV5-6; cdr3_length: 14; clone_size: NA; d_call: NA
cdr3_nt: TGTGCCATCAGTGAACGCGTCTCCTCTGGGGCCAACGTCCTGACTTTC; cdr3_aa: CAISERVSSGANVLTF; j_call: TRBJ2-6; v_call: TRBV10-3; cdr3_length: 16; clone_size: NA; d_call: NA
cdr3_nt: TGCGCCAGCAGTCAACTCTTGGGACTCTTCTACAATGAGCAGTTCTTC; cdr3_aa: CASSQLLGLFYNEQFF; j_call: TRBJ2-1; v_call: TRBV23-1; cdr3_length: 16; clone_size: NA; d_call: NA
cdr3_nt: TGCAGCGTTTTAGGACAGGGCAATGAGCAGTTCTTC; cdr3_aa: CSVLGQGNEQFF; j_call: TRBJ2-1; v_call: TRBV29-1; cdr3_length: 12; clone_size: few; d_call: TRBD1
cdr3_nt: TGCGCCAGCAGCTTGGGGTCCGGAAATGAAAAACTGTTTTTT; cdr3_aa: CASSLGSGNEKLFF; j_call: TRBJ1-4; v_call: TRBV5-1; cdr3_length: 14; clone_size: NA; d_call: NA
cdr3_nt: TGTGCCTGGCAGGGTGGCAATCAGCCCCAGCATTTT; cdr3_aa: CAWQGGNQPQHF; j_call: TRBJ1-5; v_call: TRBV30; cdr3_length: 12; clone_size: NA; d_call: NA
cdr3_nt: TGCAGCGTCCGCAGGGTCATGAACACTGAAGCTTTCTTT; cdr3_aa: CSVRRVMNTEAFF; j_call: TRBJ1-1; v_call: TRBV29-1; cdr3_length: 13; clone_size: NA; d_call: NA
cdr3_nt: TGCGCCAGCAGTGAGTCGAATGGACTAGCGGCTAGGAATGAGCAGTTCTTC; cdr3_aa: CASSESNGLAARNEQFF; j_call: TRBJ2-1; v_call: TRBV10-2; cdr3_length: 17; clone_size: many; d_call: TRBD2
cdr3_nt: TGCGCCAGCAGCCCGCTAGCGGGGGCGATCAATGAGCAGTTCTTC; cdr3_aa: CASSPLAGAINEQFF; j_call: TRBJ2-1; v_call: TRBV4-1; cdr3_length: 15; clone_size: NA; d_call: TRBD2